This T cell receptor (beta chain) was observed in a study of cytomegalovirus exposure and HLA in healthy donors. Study outcomes and limitations: Sequencing had likely introduced a cluster of highly shared sequence variants as an artifact.

The CDR3 loop spans 12 amino acids. Germline CDR1 reads SSHAT; CDR2 reads FNYEAQ (reference sequence). This clone came up once. Its antigen is not identified. The junction departs from the called germline gene at one end, perhaps through a read error. Both 60 Vbeta primers and 13 Jbeta primers went into the PCR. The protocol was immunoSEQ multiplex PCR, while the TCRdb copy is restricted to in-frame clones and leaves out a portion. This sample has about 180,000 clones, with about 79% found just once. Sequencing was done on a sample of PBMCs. This receptor was taken from a man aged 18 to 30 in good health and CMV-seronegative. The rearrangement uses TRBV7-7 and TRBJ2-7, with D possibly TRBD2 on 6 matching bases. The CDR3: CASSLIGGEQYF. CDR3 coding DNA: TGTGCTAGCAGCTTAATCGGGGGCGAGCAGTACTTC.